This T cell receptor beta chain is drawn from a study of T cell clonotyping in hematopoietic cell transplantation. This clone showed up just a few times. Its antigen is unidentified. In the same sample, other DNA sequences code for this CDR3. Sequencing used immunoSEQ multiplex PCR; TCRdb keeps in-frame clones, though not all of them. The table has approximately 5,400 clones, roughly four fifths seen once. Study results and limitations: Higher Inverse Simpson Index values in graft donor and pretransplant recipient predicted broader posttransplant TCR diversity.

The sequence was collected from a male patient between 60 and 69 years old who had an allogeneic stem cell transplant, so T cells may come from the graft donor. Some clones in this sample may be carry-over from other donors' samples. Sequencing was performed on peripheral blood mononuclear cells, taken 100 days after allogeneic stem cell transplant.

This CDR3 is CASSLGIGQPQHF. The CDR3, as DNA: TGTGCCAGCAGCTTAGGAATCGGACAACCCCAGCATTTT. The chain employs TRBV11-2 and TRBJ1-5, with D tentatively TRBD1 (5 bases). V dropped 1 base and J dropped 10 bases, with 11 bases sitting between them. The CDR3 is 13 amino acids. Germline CDR1 is SGHAT and CDR2 is FQNNGV.